The clone carrying this TCR beta chain was counted many times. The antigen is not known. It was uncontrolled infection, other autoimmune disease, pregnancy or lactation that excluded patients. Preceding any ophthalmopathy symptoms, the blood sample dates from first hyperthyroidism diagnosis. The source of the sample is a study of T cells in Graves' hyperthyroidism and ophthalmopathy. General observations from the study: Ophthalmopathy got predicted by the model a median about six months before its onset. In blood, most of the thyroid clonotypes expanded above 0.001 were also present.

This CDR3 is built from 14 residues. CDR1 and CDR2 from the germline V gene are SGHNT and YENEEA. V lost 1 base, J lost 4 bases, and 8 bases lay in between. Researchers took RNA transcripts and amplified the TCR beta CDR3 regions from them. An initial round of RT-PCR targeting the TCR CDR3 relied on the HTBI primer set. TCRdb re-called the multiplex PCR reads with MiXCR, one entry per CDR3 protein. Seen here are around 700,000 distinct CDR3 sequences, around 20% observed once, and the top ten hold around 15%. This sequence joins TRBV11-3 and TRBJ2-1; no clear D. The sequenced sample consisted of blood. The source of this sequence is a woman aged 45-60 years with Graves' hyperthyroidism that later progressed to Graves' ophthalmopathy. CDR3 sequence reads: CASSLADGYNEQFF. DNA for the CDR3: TGTGCCAGCAGCTTAGCAGACGGGTACAATGAGCAGTTCTTC.